One sample yielded the 29 T cell receptor beta chains listed below, sequenced in a study of T cell changes during pregnancy in multiple sclerosis. The protocol was immunoSEQ multiplex PCR, while the TCRdb copy is restricted to in-frame clones and leaves out a portion. The sample records some 59,000 clones, roughly nine tenths being singletons. This material consisted of peripheral blood, taken in the first trimester of pregnancy. The receptors here all came from a female donor with multiple sclerosis, enrolled in a pregnancy study.

The rearrangement links TRBV9 to TRBJ2-7; maybe TRBD2 (6 bases). The CDR3 contains 14 residues. The V end was cut by 0 bases, the J end by 6 bases, with 13 bases between. Germline V gene sequence: CDR1 SGDLS, CDR2 YYNGEE. The CDR3 DNA follows: TGTGCCAGCAGCGTAGGGGGAGGCGGTTCCGAGCAGTACTTC. This gives the protein CASSVGGGGSEQYF.

This chain connects TRBV7-2 to TRBJ2-5, with no clear D. Germline CDR1 and CDR2: SGHTA and FQGNSA. There are 12 residues in the CDR3. The V end lost 6 bases, the J end lost 0 bases, and 5 bases lay between the germline ends. The CDR3 coding sequence is TGTGCCAGCAGACCGGACCAAGAGACCCAGTACTTC. Translating gives CASRPDQETQYF.

This clone was seen a single time. The chain combines TRBV29-1 with TRBJ1-3, with 8 positions matching TRBD1. J gave up 4 bases and V 8 bases, and 7 bases lay outside the gene matches. This CDR3 has 13 residues. Germline V gene data show CDR1 as SQVTM and CDR2 as ANQGSEA. CDR3 sequence reads: CSTWTGTGNTIYF. The DNA of the CDR3 is TGCAGCACTTGGACAGGGACAGGAAACACCATATATTTT. The variable domain in full, with the rest retrieved from reference TRBV29-1 and TRBJ1-3, is SAVISQKPSRDICQRGTSLTIQCQVDSQVTMMFWYRQQPGQSLTLIATANQGSEATYESGFVIDKFPISRPNLTFSTLTVSNMSPEDSSIYLCSTWTGTGNTIYFGEGSWLTVV.

The chain has TRBV7-9 and TRBJ2-1; the D is unclear. Trimming took off 5 bases at V and 9 bases at J, with 17 bases between the two ends. This CDR3 has 14 amino acids. The V gene's germline CDR1 is SEHNR and CDR2 FQNEAQ (reference sequence). CDR3 DNA: TGTGCCAGCAGCCCAACGGCTAGACTTGTTGAGCAGTTCTTC. Translated: CASSPTARLVEQFF.

The chain joins TRBV5-6 to TRBJ2-7; a weak D match, TRBD1 (5 bases). The CDR3 runs 13 residues. CDR1 is SGHDT and CDR2 is YYEEEE in the germline V gene. V shed 4 bases and J shed 3 bases, with 11 bases lying between them. CDR3 amino acids: CASSLIRGYEQYF. The CDR3 nucleotides are TGTGCCAGCAGCCTTATAAGGGGCTACGAGCAGTACTTC.

The CDR3 here is CASSSGQYNEQFF. Written as DNA, the CDR3 is TGCGCCAGCAGCTCCGGACAGTACAATGAGCAGTTCTTC. The V gene is TRBV5-1, the J gene TRBJ2-1; D is possibly TRBD1 (6 bases). CDR1 is SGHRS, CDR2 YFSETQ, per germline. This CDR3 spans 13 amino acids. Trimming removed 3 bases at V and 4 bases at J, with 8 bases between.

This sequence joins TRBV7-8 and TRBJ1-1; perhaps TRBD1 as D (5 bases). Germline V CDR1 and CDR2: SGHVS, FQNEAQ. Trimming removed 4 bases from V and 0 bases from J, with 15 bases in between. There are 16 residues in the CDR3. As DNA, the CDR3 is TGTGCCAGCAGCTCGAACCCGACAGTTATGAACACTGAAGCTTTCTTT. Translating it yields CASSSNPTVMNTEAFF. The whole variable domain, filled in from reference TRBV7-8 and TRBJ1-1, reads GAGVSQSPRYKVAKRGQDVALRCDPISGHVSLFWYQQALGQGPEFLTYFQNEAQLDKSGLPSDRFFAERPEGSVSTLKIQRTQQEDSAVYLCASSSNPTVMNTEAFFGQGTRLTVV.

The rearrangement uses TRBV18 and TRBJ2-5, with D perhaps TRBD2 (7 bases). CDR3 length equals 15 residues. Germline CDR1 KGHSH, CDR2 LQKENI. V lost 0 bases and J lost 5, with 13 bases in between. The CDR3 sequence: CASSPPGGRGETQYF. DNA for the CDR3: TGTGCCAGCTCACCACCGGGGGGGCGAGGTGAGACCCAGTACTTC.

The chain employs TRBV19 and TRBJ2-7, with TRBD1 as a possible D gene (5 bases). Germline assignment: CDR1 LNHDA and CDR2 SQIVND (reference sequence). Trimming cost V 3 bases and J 8 bases, with 17 bases left between them. The CDR3 consists of 14 residues. Written as DNA, the CDR3 is TGTGCCAGTAGTATCCCCTCCGGGCAGGGCCAGCAGTACTTC. This gives the protein CASSIPSGQGQQYF. Using reference TRBV19 and TRBJ2-7 for the parts outside the CDR3, the full variable domain is DGGITQSPKYLFRKEGQNVTLSCEQNLNHDAMYWYRQDPGQGLRLIYYSQIVNDFQKGDIAEGYSVSREKKESFPLTVTSAQKNPTAFYLCASSIPSGQGQQYFGPGTRLTVT.

V gene TRBV6-5 combines with J gene TRBJ1-1, with D possibly TRBD1 on 5 matching bases. Germline CDR1 reads MNHEY; CDR2 reads SVGAGI. The CDR3 covers 16 residues. Trimming removed 0 bases at V and 1 base at J, with 12 bases between. The CDR3 spells CASSYSMVGENTEAFF. CDR3 sequence (DNA): TGTGCCAGCAGTTACTCGATGGTAGGGGAGAACACTGAAGCTTTCTTT.

This clone was recorded only once. The chain has TRBV5-6 and TRBJ1-4; D is uncertain. Germline V gives CDR1 SGHDT, CDR2 YYEEEE. The CDR3 runs 14 residues. The ends were cut back, 4 bases at V and 3 bases at J, with 10 bases in the middle. CDR3 sequence reads: CASSPYWSNEKLFF. The CDR3 bases are TGTGCCAGCAGCCCTTACTGGTCTAATGAAAAACTGTTTTTT.

In this sample, this clone turned up once. Other DNA variants within this sample encode the same CDR3. V gene TRBV5-1 combines with J gene TRBJ1-5; perhaps TRBD1 as D (5 bases). With 0 bases removed from V and 1 base from J, the gap between germline ends came to 8 bases. This CDR3 is 15 amino acids long. Germline values: CDR1 SGHRS, CDR2 YFSETQ. CDR3 DNA sequence: TGCGCCAGCAGCTTGGAGGGGCTAAGCAATCAGCCCCAGCATTTT. Protein product: CASSLEGLSNQPQHF.

The chain joins TRBV10-3 to TRBJ2-1; D might be TRBD2 (6 bases). The CDR3 loop spans 12 amino acids. V gave up 4 bases and J gave up 10 bases, with 11 bases separating them. Germline V gene sequence: CDR1 ENHRY, CDR2 SYGVKD. CDR3 bases: TGTGCCATCAGTGTGGATGCGGGAGAGCAGTTCTTC. Amino acid sequence: CAISVDAGEQFF.

DNA for the CDR3: TGTGCCAGCAGCTTGTTAGGAAACACCATATATTTT. The encoded protein is CASSLLGNTIYF. J is TRBJ1-3 and V is TRBV5-6; D not resolved. Germline V gives CDR1 SGHDT, CDR2 YYEEEE. V was trimmed by 1 base and J by 4 bases, leaving 3 bases between them. This CDR3 has 12 residues. Together with reference TRBV5-6 and TRBJ1-3, the CDR3 gives the full variable domain: DAGVTQSPTHLIKTRGQQVTLRCSPKSGHDTVSWYQQALGQGPQFIFQYYEEEERQRGNFPDRFSGHQFPNYSSELNVNALLLGDSALYLCASSLLGNTIYFGEGSWLTVV.

The chain uses TRBV7-9 and TRBJ1-4, with D possibly TRBD1 on 6 matching bases. V dropped 1 base and J dropped 3 bases, with 9 bases sitting between them. Per germline, CDR1 SEHNR and CDR2 FQNEAQ (reference sequence). The CDR3 has 15 residues. CDR3 residues: CASSLGAGANEKLFF. The CDR3 bases are TGTGCCAGCAGCTTAGGGGCAGGGGCTAATGAAAAACTGTTTTTT. Variable domain in full (rest from reference TRBV7-9 and TRBJ1-4): DTGVSQNPRHKITKRGQNVTFRCDPISEHNRLYWYRQTLGQGPEFLTYFQNEAQLEKSRLLSDRFSAERPKGSFSTLEIQRTEQGDSAMYLCASSLGAGANEKLFFGSGTQLSVL.

The genes are TRBV30 and TRBJ1-2, with D perhaps matching TRBD1 (5 bases). Looked up from germline, CDR1 is GTSNPN and CDR2 is SVGIG (reference sequence). This CDR3 is 14 amino acids long. V was shortened by 0 bases and J by 1 base, with 9 bases between the two germline ends. The CDR3 DNA reads as TGTGCCTGGAGTGTACAAGGACATAACTATGGCTACACCTTC. Translated, it gives CAWSVQGHNYGYTF.

V and J are TRBV18 and TRBJ1-1, with 8 bases lining up with TRBD1. The CDR3 is made up of 13 amino acids. V lost 6 bases and J lost 2; bases outside the gene matches: 2. Germline CDR1 and CDR2: KGHSH and LQKENI. The CDR3 bases are TGTGCCAGCTCTCAGGGGGCTAACACTGAAGCTTTCTTT. It yields the protein CASSQGANTEAFF.

This clone was detected only a few times. J is TRBJ2-7 and V is TRBV10-3, with D perhaps TRBD1 (5 bases). V was trimmed by 8 bases and J by 4 bases, leaving 12 bases between them. The CDR3 sequence is 12 residues long. In germline, CDR1 is ENHRY, CDR2 SYGVKD. The chain's CDR3 is CAIGSTGYEQYF. CDR3 DNA: TGTGCCATCGGTAGTACAGGTTACGAGCAGTACTTC.

The V and J genes are TRBV18 and TRBJ1-1; D not resolved. Per the germline V gene, CDR1 is KGHSH and CDR2 is LQKENI. Between the trimmed V and J ends, which lost 1 base and 0 bases, there was a span of 15 bases. The CDR3 is made up of 17 amino acids. CDR3 sequence: CASSPRLRRLVNTEAFF. The CDR3 DNA is TGTGCCAGCTCACCACGTTTGCGGAGGCTCGTGAACACTGAAGCTTTCTTT. The complete variable domain, with remaining parts taken from reference TRBV18 and TRBJ1-1, reads NAGVMQNPRHLVRRRGQEARLRCSPMKGHSHVYWYRQLPEEGLKFMVYLQKENIIDESGMPKERFSAEFPKEGPSILRIQQVVRGDSAAYFCASSPRLRRLVNTEAFFGQGTRLTVV.

V is TRBV27 and J is TRBJ1-6; TRBD1 might be the D (6 bases). Germline loops: CDR1 MNHEY, CDR2 SMNVEV (reference sequence). This CDR3 contains 15 residues. Trimming cost V 2 bases and J 10 bases, with 15 bases left between them. The CDR3 loop reads CASSLGRGARSPLHF. Written as DNA, the CDR3 is TGTGCCAGCAGTTTAGGGCGGGGGGCGAGGTCACCCCTCCACTTT.

V is TRBV10-3 and J is TRBJ1-2, with a weak D call TRBD1 (6 bases). CDR1 is ENHRY, CDR2 SYGVKD, per germline. The V gene lost 2 bases and the J gene lost 0 bases, with 13 bases spanning the gap. The CDR3 runs to 16 residues. CDR3 sequence: CAISEGLDRSNYGYTF. The CDR3 DNA reads as TGTGCCATCAGTGAGGGGCTGGACAGATCTAACTATGGCTACACCTTC.

This clone has a handful of counts. The chain uses TRBV30 and TRBJ1-1; TRBD1 might be the D (6 bases). V was trimmed by 4 bases and J by 0 bases, leaving 9 bases between them. The germline CDR1 and CDR2 sequences are GTSNPN and SVGIG (reference sequence). CDR3 length: 13 amino acids. The CDR3 region is CAWKDRMNTEAFF. Written as DNA, the CDR3 is TGTGCCTGGAAAGACAGGATGAACACTGAAGCTTTCTTT.

This clone was detected once. This chain uses TRBV30 with TRBJ2-7; no clear D. Trimming shortened V by 3 bases and J by 5 bases, and 8 bases separated the two germline ends. Germline V gene sequence: CDR1 GTSNPN, CDR2 SVGIG (reference sequence). CDR3 length equals 11 residues. The CDR3 is CAWSPRDEQYF. For the CDR3, the DNA is TGTGCCTGGAGCCCACGGGACGAGCAGTACTTC.

V is TRBV2 and J is TRBJ1-1, with D possibly matching TRBD1 (6 bases). Deletions cut 2 bases from V and 5 bases from J, with 12 bases between. Germline-derived CDR1 and CDR2 are SNHLY and FYNNEI. The CDR3 is 14 amino acids. Here the CDR3 reads CASSEFQRGTEAFF. The CDR3, as DNA: TGTGCCAGCAGTGAATTCCAGAGGGGGACTGAAGCTTTCTTT.

This clone has only one observation. V is TRBV9 and J is TRBJ1-2; 11 nucleotides agree with TRBD1. The CDR3 is 14 residues long. Trimming removed 3 bases from V and 6 bases from J; junction bases left unmatched: 4. Germline lookup yields CDR1 SGDLS and CDR2 YYNGEE. Here the CDR3 DNA reads TGTGCCAGCAGCGGCGGGACAGGGGGTAATGGCTACACCTTC. Protein sequence: CASSGGTGGNGYTF.

The J gene is TRBJ1-2, the V gene TRBV9, with 9 bases aligning to TRBD1. Per germline, CDR1 SGDLS and CDR2 YYNGEE. The CDR3 extends over 13 amino acids. Trimming removed 0 bases from V and 6 bases from J; junction bases left unmatched: 0. The CDR3 loop reads CASSVGQGDGYTF. The CDR3 coding sequence is TGTGCCAGCAGCGTAGGACAGGGGGATGGCTACACCTTC.

The CDR3 DNA is TGTGCCAGCAGCGGACAGGGAGGGAGTGATGGCTACACCTTC. Encoded protein: CASSGQGGSDGYTF. The chain joins TRBV6-5 to TRBJ1-2; 8 bases align to TRBD1. The CDR3 length is 14 residues. CDR1 and CDR2 (germline): MNHEY, SVGAGI. The junction had 9 bases not matched to a gene; V was cut back by 6 bases and J by 6 bases.

The chain joins TRBV7-8 to TRBJ1-5; maybe TRBD1 (6 bases). Germline CDR1 and CDR2: SGHVS and FQNEAQ. The CDR3 loop spans 15 amino acids. V dropped 7 bases and J dropped 4 bases, with 17 bases sitting between them. The CDR3 protein is CASKEQGLGNQPQHF. In nucleotides, the CDR3 is TGTGCCAGCAAGGAACAGGGCTTAGGGAATCAGCCCCAGCATTTT. The full variable domain, rest sourced from reference TRBV7-8 and TRBJ1-5, is GAGVSQSPRYKVAKRGQDVALRCDPISGHVSLFWYQQALGQGPEFLTYFQNEAQLDKSGLPSDRFFAERPEGSVSTLKIQRTQQEDSAVYLCASKEQGLGNQPQHFGDGTRLSIL.

This clone was seen a single time. The rearrangement links TRBV27 to TRBJ1-1; no definite D call. V gave up 8 bases and J gave up 6 bases, with 10 bases separating them. The germline CDR1 and CDR2 sequences are MNHEY and SMNVEV (reference sequence). This CDR3 is 11 amino acids long. The CDR3 region is CASWRRAEAFF. CDR3 sequence (DNA): TGTGCCAGCTGGAGACGGGCTGAAGCTTTCTTT.